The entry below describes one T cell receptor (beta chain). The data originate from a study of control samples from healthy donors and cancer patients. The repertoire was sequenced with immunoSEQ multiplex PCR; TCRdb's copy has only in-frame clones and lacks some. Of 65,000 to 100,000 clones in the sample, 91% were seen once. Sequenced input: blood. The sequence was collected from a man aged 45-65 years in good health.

CDR3 in amino acids: CASSAGGGYGYTF. CDR3 in DNA: TGCGCCAGCAGTGCGGGGGGAGGCTATGGCTACACCTTC. The rearrangement links TRBV10-2 to TRBJ1-2, with D perhaps TRBD1 (5 bases). Germline V lookup: CDR1 WSHSY, CDR2 SAAADI. This CDR3 spans 13 amino acids. V was trimmed by 4 bases and J by 4 bases, leaving 10 bases between them.